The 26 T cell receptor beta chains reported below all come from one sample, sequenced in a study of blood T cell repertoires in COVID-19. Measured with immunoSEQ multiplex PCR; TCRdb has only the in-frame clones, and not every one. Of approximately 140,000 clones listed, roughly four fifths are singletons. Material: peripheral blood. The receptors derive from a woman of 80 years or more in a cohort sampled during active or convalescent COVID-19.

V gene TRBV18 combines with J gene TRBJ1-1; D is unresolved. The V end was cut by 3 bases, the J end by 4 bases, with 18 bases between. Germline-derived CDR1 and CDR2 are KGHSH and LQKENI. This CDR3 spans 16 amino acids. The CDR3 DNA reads TGTGCCAGCTCACCCTTCCTGGCAGGAACGAGCACTGAAGCTTTCTTT. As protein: CASSPFLAGTSTEAFF.

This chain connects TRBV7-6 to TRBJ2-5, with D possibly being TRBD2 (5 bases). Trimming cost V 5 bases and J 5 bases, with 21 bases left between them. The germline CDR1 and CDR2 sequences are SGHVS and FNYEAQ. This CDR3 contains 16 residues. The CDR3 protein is CASSAAGGQSRETQYF. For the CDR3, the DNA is TGTGCCAGCAGCGCGGCGGGTGGGCAATCAAGGGAGACCCAGTACTTC.

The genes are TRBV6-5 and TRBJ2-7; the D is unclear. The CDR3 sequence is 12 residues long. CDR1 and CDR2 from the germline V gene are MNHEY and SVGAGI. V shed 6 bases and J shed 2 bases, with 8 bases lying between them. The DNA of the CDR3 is TGTGCCAGCAGCCAAGCTCCCTACGAGCAGTACTTC. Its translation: CASSQAPYEQYF.

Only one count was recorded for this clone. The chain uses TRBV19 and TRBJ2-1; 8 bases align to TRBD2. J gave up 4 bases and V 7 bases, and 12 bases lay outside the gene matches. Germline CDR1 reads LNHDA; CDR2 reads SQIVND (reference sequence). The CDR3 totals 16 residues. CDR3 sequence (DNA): TGTGCCAGTACCCGATCGATAGCGGGGTTATACAATGAGCAGTTCTTC. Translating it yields CASTRSIAGLYNEQFF.

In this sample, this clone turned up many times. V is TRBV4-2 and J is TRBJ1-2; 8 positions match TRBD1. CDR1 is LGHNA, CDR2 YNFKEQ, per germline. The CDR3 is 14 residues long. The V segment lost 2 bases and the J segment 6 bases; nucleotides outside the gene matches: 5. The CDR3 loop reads CASSQKDREDGYTF. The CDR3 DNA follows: TGTGCCAGCAGCCAAAAGGACAGGGAGGATGGCTACACCTTC.

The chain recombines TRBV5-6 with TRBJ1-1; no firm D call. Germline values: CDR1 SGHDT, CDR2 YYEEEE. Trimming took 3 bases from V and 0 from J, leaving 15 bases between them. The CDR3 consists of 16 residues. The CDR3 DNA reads TGTGCCAGCAGCTACGGAGTAGTGCCTCTGAACACTGAAGCTTTCTTT. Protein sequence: CASSYGVVPLNTEAFF.

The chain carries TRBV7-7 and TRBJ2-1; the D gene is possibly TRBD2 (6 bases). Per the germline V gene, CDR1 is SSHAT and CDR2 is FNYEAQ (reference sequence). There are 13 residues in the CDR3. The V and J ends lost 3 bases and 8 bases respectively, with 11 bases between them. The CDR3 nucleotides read TGTGCCAGCAGCTTGGACTACCGGGATGAGCAGTTCTTC. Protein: CASSLDYRDEQFF.

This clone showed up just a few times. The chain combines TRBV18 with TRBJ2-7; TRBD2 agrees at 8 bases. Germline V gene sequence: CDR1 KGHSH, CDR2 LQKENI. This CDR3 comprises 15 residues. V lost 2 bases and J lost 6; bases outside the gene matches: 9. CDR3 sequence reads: CASSPSQTSVAEQYF. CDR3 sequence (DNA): TGTGCCAGCTCACCATCTCAGACTAGCGTCGCCGAGCAGTACTTC.

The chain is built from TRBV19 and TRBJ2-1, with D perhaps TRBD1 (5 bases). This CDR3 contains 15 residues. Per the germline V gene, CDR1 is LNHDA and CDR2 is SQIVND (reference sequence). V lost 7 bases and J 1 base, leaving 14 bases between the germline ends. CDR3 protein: CASTALGDSYNEQFF. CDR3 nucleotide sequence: TGTGCCAGTACCGCTTTAGGGGATTCCTACAATGAGCAGTTCTTC.

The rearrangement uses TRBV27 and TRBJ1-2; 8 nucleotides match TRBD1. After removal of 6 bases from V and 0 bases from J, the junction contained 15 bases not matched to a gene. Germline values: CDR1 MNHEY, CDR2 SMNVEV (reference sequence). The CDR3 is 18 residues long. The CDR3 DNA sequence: TGTGCCAGCAGCCAAGGAGGGAACAGGGGGTACCCTAACTATGGCTACACCTTC. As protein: CASSQGGNRGYPNYGYTF.

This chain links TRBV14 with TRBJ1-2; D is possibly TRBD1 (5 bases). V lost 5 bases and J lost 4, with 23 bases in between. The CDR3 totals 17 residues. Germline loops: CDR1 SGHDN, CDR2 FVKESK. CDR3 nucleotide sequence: TGTGCCAGCAGCACCGGGGGTACAGGCGAGCCCACCTATGGCTACACCTTC. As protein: CASSTGGTGEPTYGYTF.

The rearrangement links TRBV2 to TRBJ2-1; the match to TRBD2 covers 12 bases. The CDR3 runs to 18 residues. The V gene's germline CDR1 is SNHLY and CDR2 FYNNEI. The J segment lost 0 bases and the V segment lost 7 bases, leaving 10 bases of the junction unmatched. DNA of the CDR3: TGTGCCAGCATCACTAGCGGGGGGCCTAGGAGCTCCTACAATGAGCAGTTCTTC. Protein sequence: CASITSGGPRSSYNEQFF.

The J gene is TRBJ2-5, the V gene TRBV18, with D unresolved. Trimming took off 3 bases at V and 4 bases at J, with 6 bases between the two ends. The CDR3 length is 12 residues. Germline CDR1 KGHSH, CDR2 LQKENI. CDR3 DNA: TGTGCCAGCTCACCTTTCGGAGAGACCCAGTACTTC. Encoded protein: CASSPFGETQYF.

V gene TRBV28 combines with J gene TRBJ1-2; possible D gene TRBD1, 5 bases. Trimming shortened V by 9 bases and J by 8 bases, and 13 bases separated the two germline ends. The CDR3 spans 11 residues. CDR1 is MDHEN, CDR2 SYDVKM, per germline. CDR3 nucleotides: TGTGCCAGGACCCCGGGGGGGGGCTACACCTTC. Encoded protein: CARTPGGGYTF.

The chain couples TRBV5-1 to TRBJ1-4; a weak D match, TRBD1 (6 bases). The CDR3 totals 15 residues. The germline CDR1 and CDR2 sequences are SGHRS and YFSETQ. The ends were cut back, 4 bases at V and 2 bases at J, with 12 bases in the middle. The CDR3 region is CASSLGGRTNEKLFF. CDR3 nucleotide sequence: TGCGCCAGCAGCCTTGGGGGCCGGACTAATGAAAAACTGTTTTTT.

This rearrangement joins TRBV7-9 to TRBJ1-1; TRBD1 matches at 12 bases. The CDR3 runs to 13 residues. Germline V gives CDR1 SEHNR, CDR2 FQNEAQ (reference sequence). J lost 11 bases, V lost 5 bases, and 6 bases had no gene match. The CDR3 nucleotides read TGTGCCAGCAGCCAGGGACAGGGGGCAGTGGCTTTCTTT. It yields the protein CASSQGQGAVAFF.

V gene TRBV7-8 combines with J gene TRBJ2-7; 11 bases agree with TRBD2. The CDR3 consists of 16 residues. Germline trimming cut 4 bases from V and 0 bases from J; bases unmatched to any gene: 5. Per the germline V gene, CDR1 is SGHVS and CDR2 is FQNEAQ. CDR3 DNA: TGTGCCAGCAGCTCACTAGCGGGGGATACCTCCTACGAGCAGTACTTC. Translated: CASSSLAGDTSYEQYF. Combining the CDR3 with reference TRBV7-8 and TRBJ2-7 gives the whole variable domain GAGVSQSPRYKVAKRGQDVALRCDPISGHVSLFWYQQALGQGPEFLTYFQNEAQLDKSGLPSDRFFAERPEGSVSTLKIQRTQQEDSAVYLCASSSLAGDTSYEQYFGPGTRLTVT.

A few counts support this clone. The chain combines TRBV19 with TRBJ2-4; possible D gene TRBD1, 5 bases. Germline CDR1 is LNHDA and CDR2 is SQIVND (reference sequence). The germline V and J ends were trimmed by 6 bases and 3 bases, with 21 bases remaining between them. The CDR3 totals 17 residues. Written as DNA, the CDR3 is TGTGCCAGTAGGTCGAGGCAGGGTAAGGGCAACAAAAACATTCAGTACTTC. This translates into CASRSRQGKGNKNIQYF.

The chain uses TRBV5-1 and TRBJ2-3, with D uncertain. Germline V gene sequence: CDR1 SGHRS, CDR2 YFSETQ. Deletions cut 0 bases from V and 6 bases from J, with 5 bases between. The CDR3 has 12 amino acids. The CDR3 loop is CASSLGADTQYF. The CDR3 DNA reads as TGCGCCAGCAGCTTGGGGGCGGATACGCAGTATTTT. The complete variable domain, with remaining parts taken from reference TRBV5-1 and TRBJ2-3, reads KAGVTQTPRYLIKTRGQQVTLSCSPISGHRSVSWYQQTPGQGLQFLFEYFSETQRNKGNFPGRFSGRQFSNSRSEMNVSTLELGDSALYLCASSLGADTQYFGPGTRLTVL.

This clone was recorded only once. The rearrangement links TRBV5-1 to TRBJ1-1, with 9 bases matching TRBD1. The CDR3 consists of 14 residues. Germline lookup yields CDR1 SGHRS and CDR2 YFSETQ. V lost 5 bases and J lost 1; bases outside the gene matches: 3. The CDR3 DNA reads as TGCGCCAGCAGACAGGGGGCGCGGAACACTGAAGCTTTCTTT. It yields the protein CASRQGARNTEAFF.

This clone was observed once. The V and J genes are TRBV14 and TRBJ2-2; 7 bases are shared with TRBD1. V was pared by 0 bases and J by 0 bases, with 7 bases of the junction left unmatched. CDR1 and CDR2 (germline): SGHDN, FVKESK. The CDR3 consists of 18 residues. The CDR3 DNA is TGTGCCAGCAGCCAAGAGGGTTGGGGGACAGCGAACACCGGGGAGCTGTTTTTT. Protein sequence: CASSQEGWGTANTGELFF.

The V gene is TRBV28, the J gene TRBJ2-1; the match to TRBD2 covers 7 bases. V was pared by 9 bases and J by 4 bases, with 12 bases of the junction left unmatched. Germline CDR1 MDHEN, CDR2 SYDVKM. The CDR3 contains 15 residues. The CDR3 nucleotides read TGTGCCAGTGCAAGCGGGGAGAAACGGTACAATGAGCAGTTCTTC. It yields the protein CASASGEKRYNEQFF.

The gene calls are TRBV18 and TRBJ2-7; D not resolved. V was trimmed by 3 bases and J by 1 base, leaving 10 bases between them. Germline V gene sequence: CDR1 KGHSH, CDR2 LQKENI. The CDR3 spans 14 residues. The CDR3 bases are TGTGCCAGCTCACCCAGTACAGCATCCTACGAGCAGTACGTC. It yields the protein CASSPSTASYEQYV.

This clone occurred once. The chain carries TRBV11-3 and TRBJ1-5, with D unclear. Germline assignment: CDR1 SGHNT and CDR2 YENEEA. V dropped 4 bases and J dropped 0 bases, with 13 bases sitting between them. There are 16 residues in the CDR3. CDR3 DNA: TGTGCCAGCAGCTCAGGCGGGCCGGGTAGCAATCAGCCCCAGCATTTT. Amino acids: CASSSGGPGSNQPQHF.

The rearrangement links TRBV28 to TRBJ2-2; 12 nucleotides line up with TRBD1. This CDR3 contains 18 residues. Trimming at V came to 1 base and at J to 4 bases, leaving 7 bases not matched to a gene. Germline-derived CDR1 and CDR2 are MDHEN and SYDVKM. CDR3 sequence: CASSLFAGQGAVTGELFF. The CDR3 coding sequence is TGTGCCAGCAGTTTATTTGCGGGACAGGGGGCGGTCACCGGGGAGCTGTTTTTT.

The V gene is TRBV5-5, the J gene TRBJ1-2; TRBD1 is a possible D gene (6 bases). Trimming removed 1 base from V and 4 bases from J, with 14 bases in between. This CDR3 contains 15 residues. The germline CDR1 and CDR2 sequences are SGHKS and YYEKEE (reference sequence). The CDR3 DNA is TGTGCCAGCAGCTTGATGTTACAGGGCTTCTATGGCTACACCTTC. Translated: CASSLMLQGFYGYTF.